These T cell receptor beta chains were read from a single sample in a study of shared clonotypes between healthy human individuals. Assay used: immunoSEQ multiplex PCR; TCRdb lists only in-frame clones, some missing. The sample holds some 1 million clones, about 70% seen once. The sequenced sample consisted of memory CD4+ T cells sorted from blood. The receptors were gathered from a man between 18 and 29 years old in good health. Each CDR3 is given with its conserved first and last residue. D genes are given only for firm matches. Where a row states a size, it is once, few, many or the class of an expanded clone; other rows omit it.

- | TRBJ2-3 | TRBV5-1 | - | TGCGCCAGCAGCACCCAGAGGGGGGCGGGAGCAGATACGCAGTATTTT | CASSTQRGAGADTQYF
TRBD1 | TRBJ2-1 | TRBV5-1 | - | TGCGCCAGCAGCTTGGCCCTCGGGACAGCCTTCCGTGATGAGCAGTTCTTC | CASSLALGTAFRDEQFF
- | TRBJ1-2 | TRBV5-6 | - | TGTGCCAGCAGCCCGCCAATTTATCACTATGGCTACACCTTC | CASSPPIYHYGYTF
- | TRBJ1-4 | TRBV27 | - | TGTGCCAGCAGTTTACAGGGAGGGCCTAATGAAAAACTGTTTTTT | CASSLQGGPNEKLFF
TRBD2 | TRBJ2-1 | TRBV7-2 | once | TGTGCCAGCAGCTCACTCCCTAGCGGGTTGGCCTACAATGAGCAGTTCTTC | CASSSLPSGLAYNEQFF
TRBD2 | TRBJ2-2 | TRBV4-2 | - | TGTGCCAGCAGCCAAGATCTCGGGGGGGCCACCGGGGAGCTGTTTTTT | CASSQDLGGATGELFF
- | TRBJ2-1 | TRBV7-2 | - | TGTGCCAGCAGCCTCGCGACGGAGCAGTTCTTC | CASSLATEQFF
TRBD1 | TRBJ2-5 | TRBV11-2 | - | TGTGCCAGCAGCTATACAGGGGGCGGGCAGACCCAGTACTTC | CASSYTGGGQTQYF
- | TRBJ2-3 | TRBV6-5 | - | TGTGCCAGCAGTTATGGACTGACCCAGTATTTT | CASSYGLTQYF
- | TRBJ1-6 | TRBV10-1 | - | TGCGCCAGCAGTCAGGAGCATAATTCACCCCTCCACTTT | CASSQEHNSPLHF
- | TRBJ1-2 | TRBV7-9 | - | TGTGCCAGCAGCTTACACGGGGGAAGGGACTATGGCTACACCTTC | CASSLHGGRDYGYTF
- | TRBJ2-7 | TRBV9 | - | TGTGCCAGCAGCGCACAGGGCTACGAGCAGTACTTC | CASSAQGYEQYF
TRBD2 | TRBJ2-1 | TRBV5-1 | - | TGCGCCAGCAGCTTGGTTGCGGGAGGGAGCTCCTACAATGAGCAGTTCTTC | CASSLVAGGSSYNEQFF
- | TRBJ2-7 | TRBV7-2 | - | TGTGCCAGCAGCTTAGCTCAGGGGCCCTACGAGCAGTACTTC | CASSLAQGPYEQYF
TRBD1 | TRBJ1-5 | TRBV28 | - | TGTGCCAGCAGTTTATTAGACAGGGTCGCTCAGCCCCAGCATTTT | CASSLLDRVAQPQHF
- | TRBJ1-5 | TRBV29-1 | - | TGCAGCGTCCTACTTGCGACCGCTCCCAATCAGCCCCAGCATTTT | CSVLLATAPNQPQHF
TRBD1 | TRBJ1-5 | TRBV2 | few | TGTGCCAGCACACAGGGGAATCAGCCCCAGCATTTT | CASTQGNQPQHF
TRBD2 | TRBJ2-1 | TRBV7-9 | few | TGTGCCAGCAGCTTGGGACTAGCGGGGGGTAAGGATGAGCAGTTCTTC | CASSLGLAGGKDEQFF
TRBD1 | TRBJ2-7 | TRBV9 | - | TGTGCCAGCGGCCGGGACAGGGAGCACGAGCAGTACTTC | CASGRDREHEQYF
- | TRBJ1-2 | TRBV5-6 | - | TGTGCCAGCAGCTTGGGCGCCGGGGGGGAGGCTAACTATGGCTACACCTTC | CASSLGAGGEANYGYTF
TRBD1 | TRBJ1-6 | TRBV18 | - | TGTGCCAGCTCACAGGGGGCGGAATCACCCCTCCACTTT | CASSQGAESPLHF
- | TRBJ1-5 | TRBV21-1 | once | TGTGCCAGCAGCACCCGGACAGGGCTGAGCCAGCCCCAGCATTTT | CASSTRTGLSQPQHF
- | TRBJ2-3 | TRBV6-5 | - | TGTGCCAGCATCCCTGGGTCGTCAAATACGCAGTATTTT | CASIPGSSNTQYF
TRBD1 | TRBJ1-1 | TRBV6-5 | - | TGTGCCAGCAGCAGGGGGGCGGGGTCCACTGAAGCTTTCTTT | CASSRGAGSTEAFF
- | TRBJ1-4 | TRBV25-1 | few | TGTGCCAGCAGTGGGGGCCCGGAAAAACTGTTTTTT | CASSGGPEKLFF
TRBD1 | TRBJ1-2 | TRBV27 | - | TGTGCCAGCAGATTGGGTACAGGGGGTTACTATGGCTACACCTTC | CASRLGTGGYYGYTF
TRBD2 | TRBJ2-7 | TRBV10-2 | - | TGCGCCAGCAGTGATTGGGGGGGACGGTCCTACGAGCAGTACTTC | CASSDWGGRSYEQYF
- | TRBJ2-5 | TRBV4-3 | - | TGCGCCAGCAGCCCTGGCTGGGGGGAGACCCAGTACTTC | CASSPGWGETQYF
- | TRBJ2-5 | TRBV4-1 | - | TGCGCCAGCAGCCACAAAGGGACACCTCAAGAGACCCAGTACTTC | CASSHKGTPQETQYF
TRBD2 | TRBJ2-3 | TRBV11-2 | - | TGTGCCAGCAGCCCTGGGACTAGTACAGATACGCAGTATTTT | CASSPGTSTDTQYF
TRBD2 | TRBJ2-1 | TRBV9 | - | TGTGCCAGCAGCCCCTTGCTGCGGGGAGGGCCCAATGAGCAGTTCTTC | CASSPLLRGGPNEQFF
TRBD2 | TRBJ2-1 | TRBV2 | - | TGTGCCAGCACAAGTAGCGGGGGAACGAGGGATGAGCAGTTCTTC | CASTSSGGTRDEQFF
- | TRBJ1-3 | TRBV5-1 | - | TGCGCCAGCAGCTCCAGGGGAGACTCTGGAAACACCATATATTTT | CASSSRGDSGNTIYF
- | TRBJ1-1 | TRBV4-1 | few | TGCGCCAGCAGCCAAGATGGGAGGGGTACTGAAGCTTTCTTT | CASSQDGRGTEAFF
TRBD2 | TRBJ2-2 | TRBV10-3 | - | TGTGCCATCAGAAAACTAGCGGGGGTTAACACCGGGGAGCTGTTTTTT | CAIRKLAGVNTGELFF
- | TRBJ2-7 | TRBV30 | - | TGTGCCTGGTCGGGGGGCGCCGAGCAGTACTTC | CAWSGGAEQYF
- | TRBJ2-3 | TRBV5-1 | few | TGCGCCAGCAGCAGGGACTTGCCCGGTACGCAGTATTTT | CASSRDLPGTQYF
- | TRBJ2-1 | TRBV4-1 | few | TGCGCCAGCAGCCACGAGAGGTTTCGGGACTTGAAATACAATGAGCAGTTCTTC | CASSHERFRDLKYNEQFF
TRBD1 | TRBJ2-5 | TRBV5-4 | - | TGTGCCAGCAGCTCAGGACAGGGGTACGAGACCCAGTACTTC | CASSSGQGYETQYF